This TCR beta chain appears in the sequencing data of a study of cytomegalovirus exposure and HLA in healthy donors. Study-wide points: It was likely that a cluster of highly shared sequence variants was a sequencing artifact. According to a later analysis, donors in an Asian-associated ancestry cluster reportedly had fewer N-insertions than the roughly 670-donor mean. In vitro checks showed that a few CMV-associated chains really do target CMV antigens. Some V segments could not be told apart, so they were left out, TRBV6-2 and TRBV6-3 among them.

The primer mix had 60 Vbeta and 13 Jbeta primers. The table came from immunoSEQ multiplex PCR; TCRdb's copy has only in-frame clones and leaves some out. The sample holds 140,000 or so clones, approximately 91% seen once. Germline V gene sequence: CDR1 MNHEY, CDR2 SVGAGI. The CDR3 length is 14 residues. Trimming took 2 bases from V and 2 from J, leaving 10 bases between them. A word on this clone: Its antigen is unidentified.

What was sequenced was PBMCs. The J gene is TRBJ2-7, the V gene TRBV6-5; D possibly corresponds to TRBD1 (5 bases). The source is a woman in her forties in good health and CMV-seronegative. Here the CDR3 DNA reads TGTGCCAGCAGTTACGTTGGGGCAACCTACGAGCAGTACTTC. Protein sequence: CASSYVGATYEQYF.